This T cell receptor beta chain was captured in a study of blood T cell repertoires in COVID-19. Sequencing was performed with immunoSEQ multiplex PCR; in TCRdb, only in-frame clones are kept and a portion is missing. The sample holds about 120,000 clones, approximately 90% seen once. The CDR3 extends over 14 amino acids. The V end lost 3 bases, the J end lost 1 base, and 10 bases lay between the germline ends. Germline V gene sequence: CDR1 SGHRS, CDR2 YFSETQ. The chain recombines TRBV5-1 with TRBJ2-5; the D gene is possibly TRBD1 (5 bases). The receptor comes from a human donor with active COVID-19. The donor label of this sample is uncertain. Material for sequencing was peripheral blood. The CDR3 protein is CASSSQAVQETQYF. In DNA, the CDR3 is TGCGCCAGCAGCTCACAGGCAGTCCAAGAGACCCAGTACTTC.